This T cell receptor (beta chain) was sequenced in a study of T cell responses to AZD1222 COVID-19 vaccine. Notes on the study in general: Per reports, nearly half of all spike-specific TCRs target regions that are unmutated in variants.

Clones were read by immunoSEQ multiplex PCR, and TCRdb kept only the in-frame ones, dropping some. The data show 56,000 or so clones, 60% to 80% seen once. V lost 5 bases and J lost 2, with 10 bases in between. The CDR3 covers 15 residues. Germline-derived CDR1 and CDR2 are KGHSH and LQKENI. In the case of this clone: Its antigen is not known.

The sample was peripheral blood, taken 28 days after the second AZD1222 dose. The sequence was collected from an adult who received the AZD1222 COVID-19 vaccine. The rearrangement uses TRBV18 and TRBJ2-6; D may be TRBD1 (6 bases). This CDR3 is CASSSGTTGANVLTF. In DNA, the CDR3 is TGTGCCAGCTCATCTGGGACAACTGGGGCCAACGTCCTGACTTTC.